The rows below give T cell receptor beta chains drawn from one sample of a study of blood T cell repertoires in COVID-19. Generated by immunoSEQ multiplex PCR, the TCRdb table keeps only in-frame clones and is missing some. In the table there are 250,000 or so clones, 83% of which are singletons. The sample comprised PBMCs or T cells enriched from blood (not recorded which). The receptor set was obtained from a woman in her thirties or forties who had been exposed to COVID-19. Both conserved end residues are part of each CDR3. D genes are given only for firm matches. Not all rows give a size; the values are once, few, many and, for expanded clones, a class.

NA	TRBV7-8	TRBJ2-1	TRBD2	15	TGTGCCAGCAGCCCCGGCGGGGGTGGGTACAATGAGCAGTTCTTC	CASSPGGGGYNEQFF
NA	TRBV28	TRBJ1-1	NA	15	TGTGCCAGCAGTTTACCGGCGGGGGCGCAGACTGAAGCTTTCTTT	CASSLPAGAQTEAFF
NA	TRBV19	TRBJ1-6	NA	16	TGTGCCAGTAGTCCCAAAGTCGGCTCCTATAATTCACCCCTCCACTTT	CASSPKVGSYNSPLHF
NA	TRBV4-2	TRBJ2-5	TRBD2	16	TGTGCCAGCAGCCCCCAAGCGGGGGGGTCCTTCGAGACCCAGTACTTC	CASSPQAGGSFETQYF
NA	TRBV5-1	TRBJ2-7	TRBD2	17	TGCGCCAGCAGCATCGGACTAGCGGGGGGGCCAGCCTACGAGCAGTACTTC	CASSIGLAGGPAYEQYF
NA	TRBV28	TRBJ1-6	TRBD1	14	TGTGCCAGCGGAGGGACAGCCTATAATTCACCCCTCCACTTT	CASGGTAYNSPLHF
NA	TRBV6-5	TRBJ1-4	TRBD1	15	TGTGCCAGCAGTCCCCGGACAGGGTGGGATGAAAAACTGTTTTTT	CASSPRTGWDEKLFF
once	TRBV10-3	TRBJ1-2	NA	11	TGTGCCATCAGTGAGGGGCTTGGCTACACCTTC	CAISEGLGYTF
NA	TRBV30	TRBJ1-2	NA	14	TGTGCCTGGAGTGTGACGCGGGTCTCAGATGGCTACACCTTC	CAWSVTRVSDGYTF
NA	TRBV25-1	TRBJ1-4	NA	14	TGTGCCAGCAGTGAAGGCCCCCTCTTCGAAAAACTGTTTTTT	CASSEGPLFEKLFF
NA	TRBV5-1	TRBJ2-2	NA	18	TGCGCCAGCAGCTTGGTAAGGTCGGGGACACCGAACACCGGGGAGCTGTTTTTT	CASSLVRSGTPNTGELFF
NA	TRBV7-9	TRBJ1-6	NA	17	TGTGCCAGCAGCTTAGTATCTGGGAGCTCCTATAATTCACCCCTCCACTTT	CASSLVSGSSYNSPLHF
NA	TRBV27	TRBJ1-5	NA	19	TGTGCCAGCAGTTCCGCCGGGACACCCGAGGGGTATAGCAATCAGCCCCAGCATTTT	CASSSAGTPEGYSNQPQHF
NA	TRBV7-3	TRBJ2-5	NA	15	TGTGCCAGCAGCTTAACTCCGGGTAGAGCGGAGACCCAGTACTTC	CASSLTPGRAETQYF
NA	TRBV11-1	TRBJ1-2	NA	15	TGTGCCAGCAGCTTAAAATACGGAGCCAGGGATGGCTACACCTTC	CASSLKYGARDGYTF
NA	TRBV28	TRBJ2-2	NA	12	TGTGCCAGCAAACAGAACACCGGGGAGCTGTTTTTT	CASKQNTGELFF
NA	TRBV7-9	TRBJ2-3	TRBD2	17	TGTGCCAGCAGCTCCGGTTATCTGGCGGGGGTCACAGATACGCAGTATTTT	CASSSGYLAGVTDTQYF
NA	TRBV7-2	TRBJ2-1	NA	15	TGTGCCAGCAGCCCGATGTCGGGAACGTACAATGAGCAGTTCTTC	CASSPMSGTYNEQFF
NA	TRBV28	TRBJ1-2	TRBD1	16	TGTGCCAGCAGTGGATATGGAGGAGGGGGCGACTATGGCTACACCTTC	CASSGYGGGGDYGYTF
NA	TRBV19	TRBJ1-5	NA	14	TGTGCCACTTTTGAGGGGGATCCCAATCAGCCCCAGCATTTT	CATFEGDPNQPQHF
NA	TRBV5-1	TRBJ2-3	TRBD2	18	TGCGCCAGCAGCTTGGTTCCGGGACTAGCGGCCAGCACAGATACGCAGTATTTT	CASSLVPGLAASTDTQYF
once	TRBV20-1	TRBJ2-3	NA	11	TGCAGTGCACCTAGGGAGTATACGCAGTATTTT	CSAPREYTQYF
NA	TRBV7-2	TRBJ1-3	NA	16	TGTGCCAGCAGCTTTAGGATGGGGGGCTCTGGAAACACCATATATTTT	CASSFRMGGSGNTIYF
NA	TRBV6-5	TRBJ2-7	TRBD1	15	TGTGCCAGCAGTTGGAGCGAGACAGGGCCACTCGAGCAGTACTTC	CASSWSETGPLEQYF
NA	TRBV5-4	TRBJ1-1	NA	16	TGTGCCAGCAGCTTGGTCGGCGGCAGCATGAACACTGAAGCTTTCTTT	CASSLVGGSMNTEAFF
once	TRBV5-1	TRBJ1-3	NA	19	TGCGCCAGCAGTAACCCGTTCCAAGACTATAAACTCTCTGGAAACACCATATATTTT	CASSNPFQDYKLSGNTIYF